This entry describes one T cell receptor beta chain. Combining a sample-barcoded 5' primer with a J-beta primer mix, a second PCR ran for about 6 to 12 cycles. Each CDR3 protein gets one entry after TCRdb re-called the 5' RACE reads with MiXCR. The table lists about 1.8 million distinct CDR3 sequences, roughly 52% of them singletons. The sample is drawn from a study of blood T cells in healthy people across ages. V was shortened by 0 bases and J by 11 bases, with 14 bases between the two germline ends. Germline V gives CDR1 SGDLS, CDR2 YYNGEE. The CDR3 runs to 13 residues. V usage is TRBV9 and J usage is TRBJ2-5, with a tentative D call TRBD2 (5 bases). This clonotype was sampled from a woman in her 40s in good health. The sequenced material came from blood. CDR3 in amino acids: CASSVAGFGEQYF. The CDR3, as DNA: TGTGCCAGCAGCGTAGCGGGATTTGGGGAACAGTACTTC.